A single sample gave rise to the 7 T cell receptor beta chains below, sequenced in a study of T cell changes during pregnancy in multiple sclerosis. Assay: immunoSEQ multiplex PCR; the TCRdb copy retains only in-frame clones and omits some. The sample contains tens of thousands of clones, over 85% of which appear only once. The sample here was peripheral blood, taken in the second trimester of pregnancy. The source is a female donor with multiple sclerosis, enrolled in a pregnancy study.

This chain links TRBV11-2 with TRBJ2-1, with D unresolved. Germline CDR1 SGHAT, CDR2 FQNNGV. The CDR3 extends over 16 amino acids. V was trimmed by 6 bases and J by 9 bases, leaving 24 bases between them. The chain's CDR3 is CASRTWASGTKPEQFF. The DNA of the CDR3 is TGTGCCAGCAGAACGTGGGCTTCCGGTACGAAGCCTGAGCAGTTCTTC.

The count of this clone is one. The CDR3 sequence is CASSGTSGDTDTQYF. CDR3 coding DNA: TGTGCCAGCAGCGGGACTAGCGGGGACACAGATACGCAGTATTTT. The rearrangement links TRBV6-4 to TRBJ2-3, with 13 positions matching TRBD2. The junction had 2 bases not matched to a gene; V was cut back by 6 bases and J by 2 bases. The CDR3 runs 15 residues. Germline lookup yields CDR1 MRHNA and CDR2 SNTAGT.

This chain joins TRBV6-6 and TRBJ2-7; 8 bases line up with TRBD1. With 6 bases clipped from V and 4 bases from J, the junction kept 5 bases outside the gene matches. This CDR3 is 13 amino acids long. Germline V gene sequence: CDR1 MNHNY, CDR2 SVGAGI (reference sequence). This CDR3 is CASSPGTGYEQYF. CDR3 coding DNA: TGTGCCAGCAGCCCCGGGACAGGATACGAGCAGTACTTC.

This chain joins TRBV5-1 and TRBJ1-6, with 10 bases identical to TRBD1. CDR1 is SGHRS and CDR2 is YFSETQ in the germline V gene. V shed 2 bases and J 9 bases; nucleotides not matched to a gene: 5. The CDR3 runs 15 residues. CDR3 loop: CASSFTGQGSSPLHF. The CDR3 region has the DNA TGCGCCAGCAGCTTCACGGGACAGGGGAGTTCACCCCTCCACTTT.

This chain joins TRBV6-1 and TRBJ1-1; 7 bases are a match to TRBD1. With 2 bases clipped from V and 0 bases from J, the junction kept 12 bases outside the gene matches. There are 18 residues in the CDR3. Per germline, CDR1 MNHNS and CDR2 SASEGT. The CDR3 loop is CASSERAGGGRMNTEAFF. The CDR3 DNA is TGTGCCAGCAGTGAAAGGGCGGGAGGGGGCCGGATGAACACTGAAGCTTTCTTT.

V usage is TRBV27 and J usage is TRBJ1-5; 9 bases fit TRBD1. The CDR3 consists of 15 residues. Germline CDR1 MNHEY, CDR2 SMNVEV (reference sequence). V lost 4 bases, J lost 7 bases, and 8 bases stayed unmatched. This chain's CDR3 is CASSSNRGRWQPQHF. CDR3 nucleotide sequence: TGTGCCAGCAGTTCTAACAGGGGGCGGTGGCAGCCCCAGCATTTT.

This sequence joins TRBV6-1 and TRBJ1-5, with a weak D call TRBD1 (5 bases). Germline V gives CDR1 MNHNS, CDR2 SASEGT. The V end lost 6 bases, the J end lost 6 bases, and 15 bases lay between the germline ends. This CDR3 is built from 14 residues. The CDR3 protein is CASRGDFLSQPQHF. Written as DNA, the CDR3 is TGTGCCAGCAGAGGGGACTTTTTAAGTCAGCCCCAGCATTTT.